These 13 T cell receptor beta chains were all obtained from the same sample, sequenced in a study of blood T cell dynamics during melanoma immunotherapy (dated by TCRdb to about 2020). Per the publication, the time point label means: week 3, after first cycle of checkpoint inhibitor. Library preparation used the immunoSEQ multiplex PCR assay. Held by TCRdb, this immuneACCESS table contains in-frame sequences only and omits some clones. Under half of the omission traces to an unresolved V gene where checked; the cause of the rest is unknown. Here the sample has fewer than 7,500 clones; 80% to 85% occur a single time. The ten top clones hold 10% to 13% of the sample. The input for sequencing was blood, taken from a patient treated with checkpoint blockade. These receptors all stem from a human donor with melanoma.

This clone was found once. The chain couples TRBV5-4 to TRBJ1-2; 12 bases agree with TRBD1. V lost 5 bases, J lost 6 bases, and 14 bases stayed unmatched. The CDR3 totals 17 residues. From germline, CDR1 is SGHNT and CDR2 YYREEE (reference sequence). CDR3 amino acids: CASSPVTGTGGMDGYTF. The CDR3 DNA reads as TGTGCCAGCAGTCCAGTGACCGGGACAGGGGGCATGGATGGCTACACCTTC.

The J gene is TRBJ2-7, the V gene TRBV6-5; a weak D match, TRBD2 (5 bases). The CDR3 length is 13 residues. V was clipped by 2 bases and J by 5 bases, with 10 bases between them. The V gene's germline CDR1 is MNHEY and CDR2 SVGAGI. The CDR3 DNA reads as TGTGCCAGCAGTTACAGCCCAGCGGACGAGCAGTACTTC. As protein: CASSYSPADEQYF.

This clone was seen only once. The J gene is TRBJ2-7, the V gene TRBV7-2; no clear D gene. The germline V and J ends were trimmed by 7 bases and 3 bases, with 16 bases remaining between them. This CDR3 is built from 14 residues. Germline CDR1 SGHTA, CDR2 FQGNSA. This CDR3 is CASTGLGSNYEQYF. In nucleotides, the CDR3 is TGTGCCAGCACCGGGTTGGGATCCAACTACGAGCAGTACTTC. Looking up the rest from reference TRBV7-2 and TRBJ2-7 gives the full variable domain: GAGVSQSPSNKVTEKGKDVELRCDPISGHTALYWYRQSLGQGLEFLIYFQGNSAPDKSGLPSDRFSAERTGGSVSTLTIQRTQQEDSAVYLCASTGLGSNYEQYFGPGTRLTVT.

J is TRBJ1-2 and V is TRBV20-1; unclear D gene. CDR1 DFQATT and CDR2 SNEGSKA come from the germline V gene (reference sequence). V lost 4 bases and J 7 bases, leaving 10 bases between the germline ends. The CDR3 consists of 11 residues. The CDR3 loop reads CSATFGIGYTF. CDR3 nucleotide sequence: TGCAGTGCTACGTTCGGGATTGGCTACACCTTC.

This chain connects TRBV5-4 to TRBJ2-1, with no clear D. The CDR3 totals 13 residues. The V gene's germline CDR1 is SGHNT and CDR2 YYREEE (reference sequence). V was shortened by 0 bases and J by 7 bases, with 8 bases between the two germline ends. CDR3 sequence reads: CASSLVSINEQFF. The CDR3 DNA is TGTGCCAGCAGCTTGGTGTCTATTAATGAGCAGTTCTTC.

This chain joins TRBV6-1 and TRBJ2-7; perhaps TRBD2 as D (6 bases). V lost 3 bases and J lost 4, with 10 bases in between. Per the germline V gene, CDR1 is MNHNS and CDR2 is SASEGT. The CDR3 runs 13 residues. DNA for the CDR3: TGTGCCAGCAGTGAGGCAGGGAGGTACGAGCAGTACTTC. This encodes CASSEAGRYEQYF.

This clone was found once. The rearrangement uses TRBV29-1 and TRBJ1-4; a possible D gene is TRBD1 (5 bases). Trimming stripped 6 bases from V and 0 bases from J, with 11 bases between. CDR1 and CDR2 from the germline V gene are SQVTM and ANQGSEA. CDR3 length: 14 amino acids. CDR3 region: CSVTGTTTNEKLFF. The DNA for the CDR3 is TGCAGCGTGACCGGGACGACAACTAATGAAAAACTGTTTTTT.

This clone was seen a handful of times. The chain recombines TRBV9 with TRBJ2-7, with D uncertain. The V and J ends lost 0 bases and 4 bases respectively, with 11 bases between them. In germline, CDR1 is SGDLS, CDR2 YYNGEE. CDR3 size: 14 residues. In DNA, the CDR3 is TGTGCCAGCAGCGTAGACGTAAATAGGTACGAGCAGTACTTC. Its translation: CASSVDVNRYEQYF.

This chain uses TRBV6-1 with TRBJ1-5, with a weak D call TRBD1 (5 bases). Germline assignment: CDR1 MNHNS and CDR2 SASEGT. The CDR3 spans 15 residues. V was shortened by 3 bases and J by 1 base, with 10 bases between the two germline ends. CDR3 sequence (DNA): TGTGCCAGCAGTGAGGTGACAGTGAGCAATCAGCCCCAGCATTTT. Its protein is CASSEVTVSNQPQHF.

The genes are TRBV7-9 and TRBJ1-4; 9 bases agree with TRBD1. The CDR3 spans 16 residues. Germline CDR1 SEHNR, CDR2 FQNEAQ (reference sequence). V lost 5 bases to trimming and J lost 2 bases; unmatched junction nucleotides: 6. The chain's CDR3 is CASSPGQGGTNEKLFF. In DNA, the CDR3 is TGTGCCAGCAGCCCGGGACAGGGAGGGACTAATGAAAAACTGTTTTTT.

This chain uses TRBV19 with TRBJ2-7, with D uncertain. Germline V CDR1 and CDR2: LNHDA, SQIVND (reference sequence). The CDR3 length is 14 residues. Trimming pared 3 bases from V and 6 bases from J, leaving 15 bases between. The CDR3, as DNA: TGTGCCAGTAGTATGGTCCCCGGGTTCAGCGAGCAGTACTTC. The encoded protein is CASSMVPGFSEQYF.

The rearrangement uses TRBV5-4 and TRBJ1-2, with 8 bases matching TRBD1. In germline, CDR1 is SGHNT, CDR2 YYREEE (reference sequence). Trimming cost V 4 bases and J 2 bases; bases outside gene matches: 10. The CDR3 is made up of 16 amino acids. The CDR3 nucleotides are TGTGCCAGCAGCCAGGGGCCGGACAGGGTCAACTATGGCTACACCTTC. This translates into CASSQGPDRVNYGYTF.

The V gene is TRBV19, the J gene TRBJ2-7; a weak D match, TRBD1 (5 bases). From germline, CDR1 is LNHDA and CDR2 SQIVND (reference sequence). The CDR3 consists of 14 residues. V was trimmed by 3 bases and J by 1 base, leaving 10 bases between them. The DNA for the CDR3 is TGTGCCAGTAGTATCTCGACAGCGTCCTACGAGCAGTACTTC. Residues: CASSISTASYEQYF. The full variable domain, completed using reference TRBV19 and TRBJ2-7, is DGGITQSPKYLFRKEGQNVTLSCEQNLNHDAMYWYRQDPGQGLRLIYYSQIVNDFQKGDIAEGYSVSREKKESFPLTVTSAQKNPTAFYLCASSISTASYEQYFGPGTRLTVT.